The 8 T cell receptor beta chains reported below all come from one sample, sequenced in a study of blood T cell repertoires in COVID-19. Clones were sequenced by immunoSEQ multiplex PCR, and TCRdb holds only the in-frame ones, with some missing. The sample holds 240,000 or so clones, 82% seen once. Sequencing was carried out using peripheral blood. Receptor source: a young woman with acute or convalescent COVID-19.

The chain has TRBV7-2 and TRBJ2-3; TRBD2 agrees at 12 bases. Germline loops: CDR1 SGHTA, CDR2 FQGNSA. This CDR3 is built from 15 residues. With 8 bases clipped from V and 1 base from J, the junction kept 4 bases outside the gene matches. CDR3 region: CASALAGGGTDTQYF. In DNA, the CDR3 is TGTGCCAGCGCCCTAGCGGGAGGGGGCACAGATACGCAGTATTTT.

The chain is built from TRBV7-2 and TRBJ2-7; D call uncertain. From germline, CDR1 is SGHTA and CDR2 FQGNSA. This CDR3 has 14 residues. V lost 0 bases to trimming and J lost 9 bases, with 15 bases between them. The CDR3 sequence: CASSLAGGSFGQYF. The CDR3 DNA reads TGTGCCAGCAGCTTAGCTGGCGGCTCCTTCGGGCAGTACTTC.

The chain carries TRBV12-3 or TRBV12-4 and TRBJ2-7; TRBD2 agrees at 8 bases. Trimming cost V 3 bases and J 7 bases; bases outside gene matches: 5. The CDR3 contains 13 residues. This CDR3 is CASSFRREGEQYF. In DNA, the CDR3 is TGTGCCAGCAGTTTTCGACGGGAGGGAGAGCAGTACTTC.

The chain uses TRBV7-9 and TRBJ2-1; 10 nucleotides line up with TRBD2. Per germline, CDR1 SEHNR and CDR2 FQNEAQ (reference sequence). The CDR3 spans 18 residues. V shed 5 bases and J 4 bases; nucleotides not matched to a gene: 14. The CDR3 loop reads CASSPEGPGLARYNEQFF. CDR3 nucleotide sequence: TGTGCCAGCAGCCCAGAGGGTCCGGGACTAGCGAGGTACAATGAGCAGTTCTTC.

The chain carries TRBV27 and TRBJ2-7; TRBD2 matches 12 bases. Germline CDR1 is MNHEY and CDR2 is SMNVEV (reference sequence). V was clipped by 4 bases and J by 7 bases; unmatched bases: 8. The CDR3 totals 15 residues. The CDR3 nucleotides read TGTGCCAGCAGTTCCCTAGCGGGAGGGCCGGGAGAGCAGTACTTC. This gives the protein CASSSLAGGPGEQYF.

This clone turned up a few times. The rearrangement joins TRBV9 to TRBJ2-4; D unresolved. Trimming removed 3 bases at V and 2 bases at J, with 21 bases between. Germline V gene lookup returns CDR1 SGDLS and CDR2 YYNGEE. This CDR3 spans 18 amino acids. CDR3 loop: CASSAQVASYIPKNIQYF. Here the CDR3 DNA reads TGTGCCAGCAGCGCCCAGGTCGCATCTTACATTCCCAAAAACATTCAGTACTTC.

The chain uses TRBV7-8 and TRBJ2-1; 8 positions match TRBD2. The CDR3 length is 15 residues. Trimming removed 8 bases from V and 7 bases from J; junction bases left unmatched: 13. CDR1 SGHVS and CDR2 FQNEAQ come from the germline V gene. The CDR3 loop is CASRGGPGGNNEQFF. CDR3 nucleotide sequence: TGTGCCAGCCGGGGGGGACCCGGTGGGAATAATGAGCAGTTCTTC. The full variable domain, rest sourced from reference TRBV7-8 and TRBJ2-1, is GAGVSQSPRYKVAKRGQDVALRCDPISGHVSLFWYQQALGQGPEFLTYFQNEAQLDKSGLPSDRFFAERPEGSVSTLKIQRTQQEDSAVYLCASRGGPGGNNEQFFGPGTRLTVL.

The chain's CDR3 is CASSLSQGRYGYTF. The DNA of the CDR3 is TGTGCCAGCAGCTTATCACAGGGTCGGTATGGCTACACCTTC. The V call is TRBV5-6, the J call TRBJ1-2; tentative D call: TRBD1 (6 bases). The CDR3 is made up of 14 amino acids. Germline V gene sequence: CDR1 SGHDT, CDR2 YYEEEE. Between the trimmed V and J ends, which lost 2 bases and 5 bases, there was a span of 13 bases.